This T cell receptor beta chain was recovered during a study of neurological immune-mediated disorders. This clonotype is medium-sized (0.01 to 0.1%). The antigen is unknown. The authors made cDNA by 5'RACE with 10-nucleotide random UMIs. In TCRdb, the 5' RACE reads were re-called with MiXCR into one record per CDR3 protein. The sample carries about 10,000 distinct CDR3 sequences, about 23% recorded once. Study-wide results and limits: None of the CDR3 amino acid sequences in expanded clones turned up in more than one subject, which points to private repertoires in all groups.

The cells used in sorted libraries, CD4+ or CD8+ T cells, numbered 1 million. Germline-derived CDR1 and CDR2 are DFQATT and SNEGSKA (reference sequence). The CDR3 extends over 12 amino acids. Trimming took 6 bases from V and 1 from J, leaving 10 bases between them. The sequence was collected from a woman between 40 and 55 years old with multiple sclerosis. The rearrangement links TRBV20-1 to TRBJ2-7, with a weak D call TRBD1 (6 bases). Source material: CD8+ T cells from blood. Here the CDR3 reads CSATTGSYEQYF. The CDR3 DNA sequence: TGCAGTGCAACCACAGGGTCCTACGAGCAGTACTTC.